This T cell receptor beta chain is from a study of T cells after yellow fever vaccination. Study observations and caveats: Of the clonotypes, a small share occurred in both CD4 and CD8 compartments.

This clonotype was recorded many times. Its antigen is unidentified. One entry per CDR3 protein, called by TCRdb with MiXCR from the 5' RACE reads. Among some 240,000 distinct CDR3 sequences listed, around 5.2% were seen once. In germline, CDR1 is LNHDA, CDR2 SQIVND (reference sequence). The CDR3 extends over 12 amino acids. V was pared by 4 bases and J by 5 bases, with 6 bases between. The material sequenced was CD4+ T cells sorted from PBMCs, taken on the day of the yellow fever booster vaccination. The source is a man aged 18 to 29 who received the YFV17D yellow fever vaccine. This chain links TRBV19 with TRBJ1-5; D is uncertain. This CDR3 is CASSKQYQPQHF. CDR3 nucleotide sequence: TGTGCCAGTAGTAAACAATATCAGCCCCAGCATTTT. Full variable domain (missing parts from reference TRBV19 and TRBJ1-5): DGGITQSPKYLFRKEGQNVTLSCEQNLNHDAMYWYRQDPGQGLRLIYYSQIVNDFQKGDIAEGYSVSREKKESFPLTVTSAQKNPTAFYLCASSKQYQPQHFGDGTRLSIL.